This T cell receptor (beta chain) was found in a study of early T cells in non-severe SARS-CoV-2 infection. On the study more broadly: The input, bulk RNA from unsorted whole blood, was sequenced, and chains were unpaired. Study results and caveats: Matching against VDJdb likely underestimated virus-specific expansions, favoring anti-spike CD8.

V was shortened by 0 bases and J by 10 bases, with 10 bases between the two germline ends. CDR1 and CDR2 from the germline V gene are MNHEY and SMNVEV (reference sequence). The CDR3 has 13 residues. Molecules of cDNA were individually given unique molecular identifiers that were attached to them. From the 5' RACE reads, TCRdb called clonotypes with MiXCR, one entry per CDR3 protein. The table records 66,000 or so distinct CDR3 sequences, under 14% of them present only once. This clonotype was detected ten times or more. No antigen is known for it. The V gene is TRBV27, the J gene TRBJ2-1; D possibly uses TRBD1 or TRBD2 (6 bases each). Sequencing was performed on whole blood. The TCR originated in an adult who was a healthcare worker with PCR-confirmed SARS-CoV-2 infection or an uninfected control (not recorded which). CDR3 in DNA: TGTGCCAGCAGTTTATCGTTCGGGGGCGAGCAGTTCTTC. Protein sequence: CASSLSFGGEQFF.